These 15 T cell receptor beta chains were all obtained from the same sample, sequenced in a study of somatic mutations in cytotoxic T cells in rheumatoid arthritis. Method: immunoSEQ multiplex PCR; TCRdb's copy keeps in-frame clones and lacks some. The sample lists nearly 20,000 clones; approximately 87% were seen once. The material sequenced was CD8+ T cells sorted from blood. The receptors shown here come from a man aged 40-49 years in good health.

This clone was detected once. This chain uses TRBV28 with TRBJ1-1, with D possibly being TRBD1 (5 bases). The CDR3 totals 14 residues. Between the trimmed V and J ends, which lost 1 base and 5 bases, there was a span of 11 bases. Germline V gene sequence: CDR1 MDHEN, CDR2 SYDVKM. Here the CDR3 reads CASSLSGGRTEAFF. As DNA, the CDR3 is TGTGCCAGCAGTTTATCCGGGGGGAGAACTGAAGCTTTCTTT.

The V and J genes are TRBV7-9 and TRBJ1-4; 8 bases match TRBD1. Germline CDR1 is SEHNR and CDR2 is FQNEAQ (reference sequence). The V gene end was trimmed by 4 bases and the J gene end by 6 bases; junction bases not matched to a gene: 10. The CDR3 length is 16 residues. The DNA of the CDR3 is TGTGCCAGCAGCTGGGGACAGGAGAGGGACCATGAAAAACTGTTTTTT. Amino acid sequence: CASSWGQERDHEKLFF.

The CDR3 bases are TGTGCCAGCAGTGGACACCGGGACAGAAATCAGCCCCAGCATTTT. It codes for CASSGHRDRNQPQHF. The chain carries TRBV28 and TRBJ1-5; 7 bases line up with TRBD1. Trimming removed 5 bases from V and 4 bases from J; junction bases left unmatched: 8. Germline V lookup: CDR1 MDHEN, CDR2 SYDVKM. The length of the CDR3 is 15 residues.

This clone showed up just a few times. The rearrangement joins TRBV2 to TRBJ2-7, with D uncertain. Trimming stripped 2 bases from V and 1 base from J, with 15 bases between. The CDR3 extends over 16 amino acids. CDR1 and CDR2 from the germline V gene are SNHLY and FYNNEI. The CDR3 DNA follows: TGTGCCAGCAGTGAATTATACGGGCACGCATCCTACGAGCAGTACTTC. It translates to CASSELYGHASYEQYF. The entire variable domain, with the rest obtained from reference TRBV2 and TRBJ2-7, is as follows: EPEVTQTPSHQVTQMGQEVILRCVPISNHLYFYWYRQILGQKVEFLVSFYNNEISEKSEIFDDQFSVERPDGSNFTLKIRSTKLEDSAMYFCASSELYGHASYEQYFGPGTRLTVT.

The chain joins TRBV7-9 to TRBJ1-2, with a weak D call TRBD1 (6 bases). The CDR3 loop spans 16 amino acids. Trimming took 1 base from V and 4 from J, leaving 16 bases between them. Germline-derived CDR1 and CDR2 are SEHNR and FQNEAQ (reference sequence). The chain's CDR3 is CASSLEGGARIYGYTF. The CDR3 DNA reads TGTGCCAGCAGCTTAGAAGGGGGGGCGAGGATCTATGGCTACACCTTC.

The chain links TRBV5-6 to TRBJ2-1; D is unresolved. Germline-derived CDR1 and CDR2 are SGHDT and YYEEEE. The CDR3 is made up of 13 amino acids. V dropped 0 bases and J dropped 8 bases, with 9 bases sitting between them. CDR3 loop: CASSLVGWDEQFF. The CDR3 bases are TGTGCCAGCAGCTTGGTCGGTTGGGATGAGCAGTTCTTC. The full variable domain, completed using reference TRBV5-6 and TRBJ2-1, is DAGVTQSPTHLIKTRGQQVTLRCSPKSGHDTVSWYQQALGQGPQFIFQYYEEEERQRGNFPDRFSGHQFPNYSSELNVNALLLGDSALYLCASSLVGWDEQFFGPGTRLTVL.

This clone was seen once. This chain connects TRBV28 to TRBJ2-1; D possibly corresponds to TRBD1 (5 bases). V shed 3 bases and J shed 2 bases, with 8 bases lying between them. The V gene's germline CDR1 is MDHEN and CDR2 SYDVKM. The CDR3 has 14 amino acids. The chain's CDR3 is CASSLGRTYNEQFF. The CDR3 DNA follows: TGTGCCAGCAGTTTGGGGCGGACCTACAATGAGCAGTTCTTC.

CDR3 residues: CASSQDGEGSSGANVLTF. The CDR3 DNA follows: TGTGCCAGCAGCCAAGATGGGGAGGGGAGCTCTGGGGCCAACGTCCTGACTTTC. The chain carries TRBV14 and TRBJ2-6; TRBD2 aligns across 7 bases. Germline V gene sequence: CDR1 SGHDN, CDR2 FVKESK. Trimming removed 0 bases from V and 0 bases from J; junction bases left unmatched: 5. There are 18 residues in the CDR3.

The V call is TRBV27, the J call TRBJ2-7, with 7 bases matching TRBD2. CDR1 MNHEY and CDR2 SMNVEV come from the germline V gene (reference sequence). J gave up 6 bases and V 2 bases, and 10 bases lay outside the gene matches. The CDR3 sequence is 15 residues long. The CDR3 DNA reads as TGTGCCAGCAGTTTACGGGACTACGACCTTAGCGAGCAGTACTTC. Translated: CASSLRDYDLSEQYF.

The chain joins TRBV27 to TRBJ2-5; no clear D gene. Germline CDR1 is MNHEY and CDR2 is SMNVEV (reference sequence). There are 12 residues in the CDR3. V lost 8 bases and J 5 bases, leaving 12 bases between the germline ends. The CDR3 protein is CASVRHGETQYF. The DNA for the CDR3 is TGTGCCAGCGTAAGGCACGGGGAGACCCAGTACTTC.

This clone has more than one count but fewer than ten. This chain links TRBV10-1 with TRBJ1-5; TRBD1 might be the D (5 bases). V lost 3 bases, J lost 1 base, and 10 bases lay in between. This CDR3 is 15 amino acids long. CDR1 is WNHNN, CDR2 SYGVQD, per germline (reference sequence). In DNA form, the CDR3 reads TGCGCCAGCAGTGACGAGGGGACCAGCAATCAGCCCCAGCATTTT. Its translation is CASSDEGTSNQPQHF.

The genes are TRBV4-2 and TRBJ2-1, with 7 bases identical to TRBD2. The V gene's germline CDR1 is LGHNA and CDR2 YNFKEQ. J was trimmed by 0 bases and V by 6 bases; bases with no gene match: 8. The CDR3 contains 16 residues. The CDR3 sequence: CASRDSGQGSYNEQFF. CDR3 nucleotides: TGTGCCAGCAGGGATAGCGGGCAGGGCTCCTACAATGAGCAGTTCTTC.

This CDR3 reads CASSISWTGTLAEQYF. The CDR3 DNA is TGTGCCAGTAGTATATCCTGGACAGGCACATTGGCCGAGCAGTACTTC. V and J are TRBV19 and TRBJ2-7, with 7 bases lining up with TRBD1. The CDR3 consists of 16 residues. CDR1 is LNHDA, CDR2 SQIVND, per germline (reference sequence). Trimming removed 2 bases from V and 6 bases from J; junction bases left unmatched: 13.

The CDR3 DNA reads as TGTGCCAGCAGTTTATCCGGTGACGGCGGGTCAGATCAGCCCCAGCATTTT. It translates to CASSLSGDGGSDQPQHF. V and J are TRBV27 and TRBJ1-5; no reliable D call. CDR1 and CDR2 (germline): MNHEY, SMNVEV (reference sequence). The CDR3 contains 17 residues. Trimming shortened V by 0 bases and J by 5 bases, and 17 bases separated the two germline ends.

V is TRBV27 and J is TRBJ1-5; no clear D gene. Germline V gene sequence: CDR1 MNHEY, CDR2 SMNVEV (reference sequence). There are 12 residues in the CDR3. Trimming took off 6 bases at V and 7 bases at J, with 10 bases between the two ends. CDR3: CASRRIGQPQHF. In nucleotides, the CDR3 is TGTGCCAGCAGACGGATAGGGCAGCCCCAGCATTTT.